One and the same sample provided the 20 T cell receptor beta chains below, sequenced in a study of patients and donors after allogeneic stem cell transplantation. TCRdb analysed the RT-PCR reads with MiXCR anew, one entry per CDR3 protein. The table shows under 200,000 distinct CDR3 sequences, with approximately 31% occurring only once. Sequencing was carried out using blood, either unsorted or a sorted T cell fraction (not recorded which). The source is a human donor who was either an allogeneic HSCT recipient or a stem cell or donor lymphocyte infusion donor (not recorded which). It is not recorded whose cells these are; they may come from a transplant donor.

This clonotype was picked up a small number of times. The J gene is TRBJ2-2, the V gene TRBV7-8; 7 nucleotides match TRBD2. The germline V gene encodes CDR1 SGHVS and CDR2 FQNEAQ. Unmatched junction bases numbered 9, after V lost 5 bases and J lost 3 bases. CDR3 length: 16 amino acids. The CDR3, as DNA: TGTGCCAGCAGCCCCAGTGGGAGGGCCGACACCGGGGAGCTGTTTTTT. Protein sequence: CASSPSGRADTGELFF.

This rearrangement joins TRBV28 to TRBJ1-5, with D maybe TRBD1 (5 bases). Trimming cost V 9 bases and J 4 bases, with 13 bases left between them. Germline values: CDR1 MDHEN, CDR2 SYDVKM. The CDR3 loop spans 13 amino acids. The CDR3 sequence is CASRGGINQPQHF. CDR3 bases: TGTGCCAGTCGCGGGGGAATTAATCAGCCCCAGCATTTT.

This clonotype was seen many times. The chain has TRBV10-3 and TRBJ1-1; 7 bases align to TRBD1. V dropped 8 bases and J dropped 1; count of bases not matched to a gene: 7. Germline CDR1 is ENHRY and CDR2 is SYGVKD. CDR3 size: 14 residues. This CDR3 reads CAIYDRAKNTEAFF. CDR3 coding DNA: TGTGCCATCTACGACAGGGCGAAGAACACTGAAGCTTTCTTT.

In this sample, this clonotype turned up a few times. The chain couples TRBV18 to TRBJ2-5, with D possibly being TRBD2 (6 bases). Trimming stripped 2 bases from V and 3 bases from J, with 13 bases between. The germline gives CDR1 KGHSH, CDR2 LQKENI. CDR3 length: 15 residues. The CDR3: CASSPYGEVKETQYF. The CDR3 coding sequence is TGTGCCAGCTCACCATATGGGGAGGTTAAAGAGACCCAGTACTTC.

Only a few counts were recorded for this clonotype. V gene TRBV11-3 combines with J gene TRBJ2-5; 7 bases map to TRBD1. CDR1 and CDR2 (germline): SGHNT, YENEEA. Unmatched junction bases numbered 4, after V lost 5 bases and J lost 4 bases. The CDR3 is made up of 13 amino acids. CDR3 in amino acids: CASSPGQTETQYF. The CDR3, as DNA: TGTGCCAGCAGCCCGGGACAGACAGAGACCCAGTACTTC.

V and J are TRBV18 and TRBJ2-7; TRBD1 aligns across 7 bases. The CDR3 totals 14 residues. V trimming: 5 bases; J trimming: 5 bases; junction bases outside the gene matches: 9. Germline V gives CDR1 KGHSH, CDR2 LQKENI. Here the CDR3 DNA reads TGTGCCAGCTCATCACAGGGGTCGTTCGACGAGCAGTACTTC. It specifies CASSSQGSFDEQYF.

This sequence joins TRBV12-3 or TRBV12-4 and TRBJ1-5; D is unclear. The germline V and J ends were trimmed by 1 base and 0 bases, with 10 bases remaining between them. There are 16 residues in the CDR3. CDR3 protein: CASSLGWQDSNQPQHF. The CDR3 region has the DNA TGTGCCAGCAGTTTAGGGTGGCAGGATAGCAATCAGCCCCAGCATTTT.

This clonotype was recorded only once. J is TRBJ2-7 and V is TRBV10-3; a weak D match, TRBD1 (6 bases). The germline gives CDR1 ENHRY, CDR2 SYGVKD. V lost 3 bases and J 6 bases, leaving 9 bases between the germline ends. The length of the CDR3 is 12 residues. CDR3: CAISDNRAEQYF. Here the CDR3 DNA reads TGTGCCATCAGTGACAACAGGGCCGAGCAGTACTTC.

The chain combines TRBV6-2 or TRBV6-3 with TRBJ2-7; D unresolved. The germline V gene has CDR1 MNHEY and CDR2 SVGEGT. Trimming removed 1 base from V and 5 bases from J, with 3 bases in between. The CDR3 covers 11 residues. CDR3 nucleotides: TGTGCCAGCAGTTACTATCACGAGCAGTACTTC. Encoded protein: CASSYYHEQYF.

The chain joins TRBV4-3 to TRBJ2-1; possibly TRBD1 for D (6 bases). The CDR3 has 12 residues. Germline CDR1 and CDR2: LGHNA and YSLEER. Trimming left V 4 bases short and J 13 bases short, with 14 bases between. CDR3 amino acids: CASSRDRLGQFF. Written as DNA, the CDR3 is TGCGCCAGCAGCCGCGACAGGTTAGGACAGTTCTTC.

This clonotype was detected only a few times. The chain joins TRBV7-9 to TRBJ2-7; D is ambiguous. Trimming pared 5 bases from V and 5 bases from J, leaving 10 bases between. The CDR3 has 12 residues. CDR1 is SEHNR, CDR2 FQNEAQ, per germline (reference sequence). The CDR3 loop is CASSHLLHEQYF. The CDR3 DNA sequence: TGTGCCAGCAGCCATCTGCTCCACGAGCAGTACTTC. Filled out from reference TRBV7-9 and TRBJ2-7, the complete variable domain reads DTGVSQNPRHKITKRGQNVTFRCDPISEHNRLYWYRQTLGQGPEFLTYFQNEAQLEKSRLLSDRFSAERPKGSFSTLEIQRTEQGDSAMYLCASSHLLHEQYFGPGTRLTVT.

This clonotype turned up a few times. The genes are TRBV20-1 and TRBJ1-1; maybe TRBD1 (5 bases). This CDR3 is built from 14 residues. V was shortened by 1 base and J by 4 bases, with 13 bases between the two germline ends. Per the germline V gene, CDR1 is DFQATT and CDR2 is SNEGSKA (reference sequence). CDR3 region: CSARADSGSTEAFF. The CDR3 nucleotides are TGCAGTGCTAGAGCCGACTCAGGGTCCACTGAAGCTTTCTTT.

Only a few counts were recorded for this clonotype. The V call is TRBV6-5, the J call TRBJ2-5; D is perhaps TRBD1 (6 bases). This CDR3 is built from 13 residues. Trimming removed 3 bases from V and 5 bases from J, with 10 bases in between. CDR1 and CDR2 from the germline V gene are MNHEY and SVGAGI. The CDR3 here is CASSYTGYETQYF. In DNA, the CDR3 is TGTGCCAGCAGTTATACAGGGTACGAGACCCAGTACTTC.

This chain connects TRBV27 to TRBJ1-5; D uncertain. The CDR3 runs to 13 residues. Germline V CDR1 and CDR2: MNHEY, SMNVEV (reference sequence). V gave up 6 bases and J gave up 5 bases, with 11 bases separating them. The CDR3 DNA follows: TGTGCCAGCAGAGGCGGACCCTATCAGCCCCAGCATTTT. Translating it yields CASRGGPYQPQHF.

This chain uses TRBV3-1 with TRBJ2-5; D is possibly TRBD2 (6 bases). Per the germline V gene, CDR1 is LGHDT and CDR2 is YNNKEL (reference sequence). V lost 3 bases and J lost 9, with 23 bases in between. CDR3 length equals 16 residues. The DNA for the CDR3 is TGTGCCAGCAGCCAGGAGGGCGGATGGCCAGAGGAGGCCCAGTACTTC. It yields the protein CASSQEGGWPEEAQYF.

In this sample, this clonotype turned up a few times. The J gene is TRBJ1-1, the V gene TRBV7-9; 7 nucleotides agree with TRBD1. With V trimmed by 5 bases and J by 8 bases, 2 bases remained unmatched. The germline V gene encodes CDR1 SEHNR and CDR2 FQNEAQ (reference sequence). This CDR3 comprises 11 residues. CDR3 in amino acids: CASSQTGEAFF. CDR3 bases: TGTGCCAGCAGCCAGACAGGGGAAGCTTTCTTT.

The chain uses TRBV5-5 and TRBJ1-1, with D possibly being TRBD1 (5 bases). Germline-derived CDR1 and CDR2 are SGHKS and YYEKEE (reference sequence). V lost 1 base to trimming and J lost 3 bases, with 13 bases between them. The CDR3 spans 15 residues. The CDR3 DNA follows: TGTGCCAGCAGCTTGTCACCGCAGGGAGACACTGAAGCTTTCTTT. Its protein product is CASSLSPQGDTEAFF.

This clonotype was recorded a few times. The chain joins TRBV12-3 or TRBV12-4 to TRBJ2-1, with TRBD2 matching 9 bases. The CDR3 contains 15 residues. V lost 7 bases and J lost 8; bases outside the gene matches: 12. CDR3 DNA sequence: TGTGCCAGCATCCGGGGGCTAGCGGGATTGGATGAGCAGTTCTTC. As protein: CASIRGLAGLDEQFF.

The V call is TRBV15, the J call TRBJ2-3, with a tentative D call TRBD2 (5 bases). The CDR3 covers 15 residues. Germline CDR1 and CDR2: LNHNV and YYDKDF (reference sequence). With 1 base removed from V and 8 bases from J, the gap between germline ends came to 16 bases. The chain's CDR3 is CATSRVVQKEVTQYF. CDR3 nucleotides: TGTGCCACCAGCAGAGTAGTGCAGAAGGAGGTTACGCAGTATTTT.

This chain links TRBV12-3 or TRBV12-4 with TRBJ2-1, with D perhaps given as TRBD1 or TRBD2 (6 bases each). The germline V and J ends were trimmed by 3 bases and 8 bases, with 14 bases remaining between them. The CDR3 totals 14 residues. The CDR3 here is CASSFWSRGDEQFF. DNA of the CDR3: TGTGCCAGCAGTTTCTGGTCTAGGGGGGATGAGCAGTTCTTC.